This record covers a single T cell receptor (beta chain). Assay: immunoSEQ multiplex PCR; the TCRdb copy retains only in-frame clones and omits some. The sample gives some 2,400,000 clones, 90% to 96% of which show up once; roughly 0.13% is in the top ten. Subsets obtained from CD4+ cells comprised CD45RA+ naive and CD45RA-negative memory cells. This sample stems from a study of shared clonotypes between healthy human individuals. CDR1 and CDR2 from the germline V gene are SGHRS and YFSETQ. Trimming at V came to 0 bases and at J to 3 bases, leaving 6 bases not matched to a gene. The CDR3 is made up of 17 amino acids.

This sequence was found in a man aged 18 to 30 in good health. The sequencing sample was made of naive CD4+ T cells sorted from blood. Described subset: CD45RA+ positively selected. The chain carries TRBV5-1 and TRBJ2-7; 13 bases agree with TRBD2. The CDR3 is CASSLAPGLAGSYEQYF. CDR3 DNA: TGCGCCAGCAGCTTGGCCCCGGGACTAGCGGGAAGCTACGAGCAGTACTTC.